The present T cell receptor (beta chain) was sequenced within a study of Ad26.COV2.S vaccination and SARS-CoV-2 variants. At the level of the study: Enrolled in COV1001, the donor was in the Ad26.COV2.S trial arm, which received the vaccine. Once or twice, 56 days apart, Ad26.COV2.S was delivered intramuscularly. Notes on the study in general: Those who received the vaccine showed greater spike-specific TCR breadth than those given placebo.

Treatment in this sample: some 19 received Ad26.COV2.S at low or high dose, single or two shots; roughly five received placebo; per-sample allocation not given. Day 63 after the first vaccine or placebo injection was the time point for sampling. Vaccine was an Ad26 vector expressing Wuhan-strain SARS-CoV-2 spike. A single count supports this clone. The antigen is not known. Germline CDR1 and CDR2: SGDLS and YYNGEE. The CDR3 runs 15 residues. The J segment lost 1 base and the V segment lost 0 bases, leaving 3 bases of the junction unmatched. Using immunoSEQ multiplex PCR, the repertoire was profiled, and TCRdb retains in-frame clones only, with some absent. Among 440,000 or so clones listed, about 89% were seen once.

The genes are TRBV9 and TRBJ2-7; the match to TRBD2 covers 8 bases. This specimen consisted of peripheral blood, obtained in a trial of Ad26.COV2.S vaccine versus placebo. The sequence was obtained from a person aged 18-60 years who received the Ad26.COV2.S COVID-19 vaccine or a placebo. CDR3 protein: CASSVGASGSYEQYF. The CDR3 region has the DNA TGTGCCAGCAGCGTAGGGGCTAGCGGGTCCTACGAGCAGTACTTC.